One and the same sample provided the 9 T cell receptor beta chains below, sequenced in a study of naive and memory T cell subsets. Ligated cDNA underwent four rounds of PCR with nested alpha and beta constant region primers and SP2. TCRdb passed the UMI-ligation and nested PCR reads through MiXCR, listing each CDR3 protein once. The repertoire has roughly 14,000 distinct CDR3 sequences, about 5% of them found once; the top ten carry around 7.5%. The treatment: skin biopsy from PPD injection site in Mantoux-positive individual. TCR cDNA received a 3' ligated oligonucleotide that carried a UMI. The material was skin, obtained from a tuberculin skin test site. These receptor sequences come from an adult in good health.

The chain is built from TRBV6-6 and TRBJ1-1; a possible D gene is TRBD1 (5 bases). V lost 2 bases, J lost 1 base, and 11 bases lay in between. The length of the CDR3 is 15 residues. Germline CDR1 reads MNHNY; CDR2 reads SVGAGI (reference sequence). The CDR3 loop is CASSYRGPPNTEAFF. Written as DNA, the CDR3 is TGTGCCAGCAGTTACCGGGGACCGCCGAACACTGAAGCTTTCTTT.

By proportion, this clonotype is medium-sized (0.01 to 0.1%). The chain has TRBV7-9 and TRBJ2-5; tentatively, D is TRBD1 (5 bases). Germline loops: CDR1 SEHNR, CDR2 FQNEAQ (reference sequence). The CDR3 is 12 residues long. The germline V and J ends were trimmed by 6 bases and 7 bases, with 12 bases remaining between them. For the CDR3, the DNA is TGTGCCAGCAGTAACAGGAGAGGGACCCAGTACTTC. It encodes CASSNRRGTQYF.

This clonotype has a count of ten or more. The CDR3 is CSARGDYRNTEAFF. The CDR3 DNA reads as TGCAGTGCTAGAGGGGACTACCGGAACACTGAAGCTTTCTTT. This chain links TRBV20-1 with TRBJ1-1, with D perhaps matching TRBD1 (5 bases). V shed 1 base and J shed 1 base, with 10 bases lying between them. In germline, CDR1 is DFQATT, CDR2 SNEGSKA (reference sequence). This CDR3 spans 14 amino acids.

This clonotype occurred a few times. The chain uses TRBV6-2 or TRBV6-3 and TRBJ2-5; D is unclear. V shed 0 bases and J shed 9 bases, with 11 bases lying between them. The germline CDR1 and CDR2 sequences are MNHEY and SVGEGT. The CDR3 spans 13 residues. The CDR3 nucleotides read TGTGCCAGCAGTTACTCGATGATACGGGCCCAGTACTTC. This gives the protein CASSYSMIRAQYF.

Comment on this clonotype: A much larger clone differs by one base, so this may be a read error. This chain connects TRBV28 to TRBJ1-1; D might be TRBD1 (5 bases). Germline V gene lookup returns CDR1 MDHEN and CDR2 SYDVKM. Between the trimmed V and J ends, which lost 5 bases and 4 bases, there was a span of 11 bases. The CDR3 is made up of 13 amino acids. As DNA, the CDR3 is TGTGCCAGCAGTGGAGCAGGGTGCACTGAAGCTTTCTTT. Its protein is CASSGAGCTEAFF.

This clonotype was picked up many times. CDR3 in amino acids: CATSSRVTTEAFF. As DNA, the CDR3 is TGTGCCACCAGCAGCAGGGTCACCACTGAAGCTTTCTTT. The chain recombines TRBV15 with TRBJ1-1; possible D gene TRBD1, 5 bases. Germline-derived CDR1 and CDR2 are LNHNV and YYDKDF (reference sequence). The ends were cut back, 3 bases at V and 4 bases at J, with 9 bases in the middle. This CDR3 contains 13 residues.

This clonotype was counted many times. The chain joins TRBV2 to TRBJ2-7; unclear D gene. CDR1 and CDR2 (germline): SNHLY, FYNNEI. The CDR3 covers 12 residues. The ends were cut back, 2 bases at V and 5 bases at J, with 7 bases in the middle. CDR3 DNA sequence: TGTGCCAGCAGTGAAATGTCTCACGAGCAGTACTTC. Its translation is CASSEMSHEQYF.

This clonotype was recorded at least ten times. J is TRBJ2-7 and V is TRBV30; 8 nucleotides agree with TRBD2. Germline values: CDR1 GTSNPN, CDR2 SVGIG (reference sequence). Germline trimming cut 4 bases from V and 6 bases from J; bases unmatched to any gene: 2. The CDR3 contains 11 residues. CDR3 in amino acids: CAWMRGAEQYF. The DNA for the CDR3 is TGTGCCTGGATGCGGGGGGCCGAGCAGTACTTC.

The chain is built from TRBV20-1 and TRBJ2-2, with 7 bases fitting TRBD2. Germline assignment: CDR1 DFQATT and CDR2 SNEGSKA (reference sequence). The length of the CDR3 is 16 residues. V shed 3 bases, J shed 5 bases, and the junction held 12 bases outside the gene matches. The CDR3 reads CSARVSGAARTGELFF. CDR3 DNA sequence: TGCAGTGCTAGGGTCAGCGGGGCAGCAAGGACCGGGGAGCTGTTTTTT.